This passage covers 27 T cell receptor beta chains from one sample sequenced in a study of beta chain bispecific antibodies for T cell cancers. MiXCR, applied by TCRdb to the 5' RACE reads, yields one record per CDR3 protein. The table shows 20,000 or so distinct CDR3 sequences, with over 2% occurring only once. The study's findings and limits: In these mixed samples, most targeted TRBV reads derived from the leukemia cell line.

Antigens for these TCRs are unknown. Expansion lasted 3 days, with either anti-CD3 antibody OKT3 or CD3/CD28 beads. The sequenced sample consisted of healthy donor T cells cultured with leukemia cells. These receptors originate from a human donor in good health. Some clones in this sample may be carry-over from other donors' samples.

The sample holds many counts of this clonotype. The chain joins TRBV11-2 to TRBJ2-1; D is undetermined. CDR1 is SGHAT and CDR2 is FQNNGV in the germline V gene. V shed 8 bases and J shed 3 bases, with 17 bases lying between them. The CDR3 has 15 residues. In nucleotides, the CDR3 is TGTGCCAGCGGGGTTGGTAGCACCGTCTACAATGAGCAGTTCTTC. Residues: CASGVGSTVYNEQFF. Combining the CDR3 with reference TRBV11-2 and TRBJ2-1 gives the whole variable domain EAGVAQSPRYKIIEKRQSVAFWCNPISGHATLYWYQQILGQGPKLLIQFQNNGVVDDSQLPKDRFSAERLKGVDSTLKIQPAKLEDSAVYLCASGVGSTVYNEQFFGPGTRLTVL.

This clonotype has just a few counts. The genes are TRBV18 and TRBJ2-7; the match to TRBD1 covers 7 bases. Unmatched junction bases numbered 16, after V lost 0 bases and J lost 2 bases. The CDR3 contains 19 residues. From germline, CDR1 is KGHSH and CDR2 LQKENI. CDR3 loop: CASSPPLVAGDSNTYEQYF. The CDR3 nucleotides read TGTGCCAGCTCACCACCCCTGGTAGCCGGGGACAGTAATACCTACGAGCAGTACTTC.

This clonotype showed up many times. This rearrangement joins TRBV7-9 to TRBJ2-3, with D perhaps TRBD2 (7 bases). The germline V and J ends were trimmed by 4 bases and 2 bases, with 19 bases remaining between them. Germline V gives CDR1 SEHNR, CDR2 FQNEAQ (reference sequence). This CDR3 is built from 17 residues. In nucleotides, the CDR3 is TGTGCCAGCAGCTCGCGAGGTGGGGCGGGGGCCACAGATACGCAGTATTTT. It translates to CASSSRGGAGATDTQYF.

This clonotype has at least ten counts. The genes are TRBV18 and TRBJ1-2; tentative D call: TRBD1 (6 bases). CDR3 length equals 15 residues. Per germline, CDR1 KGHSH and CDR2 LQKENI. V was pared by 0 bases and J by 4 bases, with 12 bases between. The CDR3 DNA reads as TGTGCCAGCTCACCACCGGGGGGCAACCCCTATGGCTACACCTTC. It codes for CASSPPGGNPYGYTF.

The sample holds many counts of this clonotype. V and J are TRBV5-1 and TRBJ2-3; D may be TRBD2 (6 bases). Germline V CDR1 and CDR2: SGHRS, YFSETQ. The CDR3 loop spans 12 amino acids. V lost 3 bases and J 4 bases, leaving 6 bases between the germline ends. CDR3 sequence: CASSSGADTQYF. The CDR3 bases are TGCGCCAGCAGCTCGGGGGCAGATACGCAGTATTTT.

The sample holds many counts of this clonotype. The chain recombines TRBV5-1 with TRBJ2-3; TRBD1 matches at 10 bases. Trimming at V came to 4 bases and at J to 4 bases, leaving 3 bases not matched to a gene. This CDR3 has 14 residues. Germline V gene lookup returns CDR1 SGHRS and CDR2 YFSETQ. DNA for the CDR3: TGCGCCAGCAGCACTGGACAGGGGGCAGATACGCAGTATTTT. It codes for CASSTGQGADTQYF.

This clonotype was found many times. The chain links TRBV6-5 to TRBJ1-2; D is unresolved. Trimming removed 7 bases from V and 1 base from J, with 7 bases in between. CDR1 MNHEY and CDR2 SVGAGI come from the germline V gene. The CDR3 length is 12 residues. The DNA of the CDR3 is TGTGCCAGCACGGGCGGTAACTATGGCTACACCTTC. It specifies CASTGGNYGYTF.

This clonotype has ten or more counts. The V call is TRBV3-1, the J call TRBJ2-7; the D is unclear. V was shortened by 1 base and J by 1 base, with 11 bases between the two germline ends. This CDR3 region has 15 residues. Germline V gives CDR1 LGHDT, CDR2 YNNKEL (reference sequence). For the CDR3, the DNA is TGTGCCAGCAGCCAAGGTTCGACTGGTTCCTACGAGCAGTACTTC. It codes for CASSQGSTGSYEQYF.

Many counts were recorded for this clonotype. The V call is TRBV6-8, the J call TRBJ2-1, with 9 positions matching TRBD1. The CDR3 is 14 amino acids. The junction had 12 bases not matched to a gene; V was cut back by 6 bases and J by 12 bases. The germline V gene has CDR1 MNHGY and CDR2 SAAAGT. CDR3 DNA sequence: TGTGCCAGCAGCGCCGGGACAGGGCACATAGTGCAGTTCTTC. Translation gives CASSAGTGHIVQFF.

This clonotype occurred many times. The V and J genes are TRBV2 and TRBJ2-1; D uncertain. Trimming pared 6 bases from V and 5 bases from J, leaving 8 bases between. CDR3 length: 12 residues. Germline V gene sequence: CDR1 SNHLY, CDR2 FYNNEI. This CDR3 reads CASRLSDNEQFF. CDR3 DNA sequence: TGTGCCAGCAGACTATCGGACAATGAGCAGTTCTTC.

This clonotype occurred many times. The rearrangement uses TRBV4-1 and TRBJ2-7; D is perhaps TRBD2 (7 bases). The CDR3 runs to 16 residues. Per germline, CDR1 MGHRA and CDR2 YSYEKL. V was trimmed by 4 bases and J by 2 bases, leaving 18 bases between them. The CDR3 region has the DNA TGCGCCAGCAGCCGGGGAGGGGCAGGGGCCCCCTACGAGCAGTACTTC. It specifies CASSRGGAGAPYEQYF.

This clonotype was detected many times. The chain joins TRBV5-3 to TRBJ1-2, with TRBD1 identical over 7 bases. TRBV5-3 counts as an open reading frame of uncertain function. V dropped 2 bases and J dropped 3; count of bases not matched to a gene: 10. This CDR3 is 16 amino acids long. For the CDR3, the DNA is TGTGCCAGAAGCTTAGGGACATCAGGGGGATACTATGGCTACACCTTC. It is translated as CARSLGTSGGYYGYTF.

This clonotype was counted ten times or more. The V call is TRBV5-5, the J call TRBJ2-7, with 10 bases fitting TRBD1. The CDR3 extends over 15 amino acids. V dropped 0 bases and J dropped 5; count of bases not matched to a gene: 5. The germline V gene has CDR1 SGHKS and CDR2 YYEKEE (reference sequence). CDR3 sequence: CASSLVTGGIDEQYF. The CDR3 DNA is TGTGCCAGCAGCTTGGTGACAGGGGGCATCGACGAGCAGTACTTC. The full variable domain, with the rest looked up from reference TRBV5-5 and TRBJ2-7, is DAGVTQSPTHLIKTRGQQVTLRCSPISGHKSVSWYQQVLGQGPQFIFQYYEKEERGRGNFPDRFSARQFPNYSSELNVNALLLGDSALYLCASSLVTGGIDEQYFGPGTRLTVT.

This clonotype came up a few times. The chain carries TRBV7-9 and TRBJ2-5; 10 bases match TRBD2. The CDR3 has 16 amino acids. The J segment lost 0 bases and the V segment lost 2 bases, leaving 3 bases of the junction unmatched. Germline CDR1 is SEHNR and CDR2 is FQNEAQ (reference sequence). The CDR3 sequence is CASSLKTSGDQETQYF. Here the CDR3 DNA reads TGTGCCAGCAGCTTAAAAACTAGCGGGGACCAAGAGACCCAGTACTTC.

In regard to this clonotype: The junction shows a germline mismatch at one end, possibly a read error. This chain links TRBV27 with TRBJ1-2; D unresolved. The germline gives CDR1 MNHEY, CDR2 SMNVEV (reference sequence). This CDR3 has 13 residues. The CDR3 is CAGSPTATYGYTF. The CDR3 DNA reads as TGTGCCGGCAGTCCTACTGCAACCTATGGCTACACCTTC.

This clonotype was found a few times. The CDR3 sequence is CASSPGQRNTGELFF. CDR3 nucleotides: TGTGCCAGCAGTCCGGGACAGAGAAACACCGGGGAGCTGTTTTTT. The chain recombines TRBV6-5 with TRBJ2-2; 7 bases align to TRBD1. The ends lost 5 bases at V and 2 bases at J; junction bases unmatched: 5. Germline CDR1 MNHEY, CDR2 SVGAGI. The CDR3 extends over 15 amino acids.

Only a few counts were recorded for this clonotype. This sequence joins TRBV7-3 and TRBJ2-5; D remains ambiguous. CDR3 length: 15 amino acids. V was shortened by 4 bases and J by 0 bases, with 12 bases between the two germline ends. Germline CDR1 and CDR2: SGHTA and FQGTGA. CDR3 nucleotide sequence: TGTGCCAGCAGCTCCGGCTATGGAAACCAAGAGACCCAGTACTTC. It yields the protein CASSSGYGNQETQYF.

This clonotype has at least ten counts. This rearrangement joins TRBV2 to TRBJ2-3, with D unclear. This CDR3 region has 15 residues. V shed 0 bases and J shed 3 bases, with 10 bases lying between them. Germline V lookup: CDR1 SNHLY, CDR2 FYNNEI. The CDR3 region is CASSEATVRTDTQYF. CDR3 nucleotides: TGTGCCAGCAGTGAAGCGACGGTACGGACAGATACGCAGTATTTT.

This clonotype was recorded many times. As DNA, the CDR3 is TGTGCCAGCAGTGGACCTTCGGGTTATAGCGGGGGGACACAAGAGACCCAGTACTTC. Translating it yields CASSGPSGYSGGTQETQYF. The gene calls are TRBV2 and TRBJ2-5; 10 bases line up with TRBD2. This CDR3 contains 19 residues. The J segment lost 2 bases and the V segment lost 4 bases, leaving 16 bases of the junction unmatched. The germline CDR1 and CDR2 sequences are SNHLY and FYNNEI. Together with reference TRBV2 and TRBJ2-5, the CDR3 gives the full variable domain: EPEVTQTPSHQVTQMGQEVILRCVPISNHLYFYWYRQILGQKVEFLVSFYNNEISEKSEIFDDQFSVERPDGSNFTLKIRSTKLEDSAMYFCASSGPSGYSGGTQETQYFGPGTRLLVL.

In this sample, this clonotype turned up many times. V is TRBV3-1 and J is TRBJ2-5, with D unresolved. This CDR3 contains 13 residues. V lost 1 base and J lost 4, with 7 bases in between. Per germline, CDR1 LGHDT and CDR2 YNNKEL (reference sequence). CDR3 in amino acids: CASSQVAPETQYF. The CDR3 DNA sequence: TGTGCCAGCAGCCAAGTCGCCCCAGAGACCCAGTACTTC.

This clonotype has ten or more counts. The chain employs TRBV9 and TRBJ1-2; D might be TRBD1 (5 bases). This CDR3 comprises 16 residues. Trimming pared 0 bases from V and 3 bases from J, leaving 15 bases between. Looked up from germline, CDR1 is SGDLS and CDR2 is YYNGEE. For the CDR3, the DNA is TGTGCCAGCAGCGTAGCTACGGGGCGGTCCTACTATGGCTACACCTTC. The encoded protein is CASSVATGRSYYGYTF.

This clonotype was observed many times. The chain recombines TRBV19 with TRBJ2-7, with D maybe TRBD1 (6 bases). CDR1 is LNHDA, CDR2 SQIVND, per germline (reference sequence). The CDR3 totals 13 residues. V was clipped by 4 bases and J by 0 bases, with 7 bases between them. CDR3 amino acids: CASSRDISYEQYF. For the CDR3, the DNA is TGTGCCAGTAGTAGGGACATCTCCTACGAGCAGTACTTC.

The chain uses TRBV19 and TRBJ1-5; TRBD1 matches 8 bases. Germline V gene lookup returns CDR1 LNHDA and CDR2 SQIVND (reference sequence). Trimming removed 2 bases from V and 6 bases from J; junction bases left unmatched: 3. The CDR3 contains 14 residues. The chain's CDR3 is CASSIQGAGQPQHF. In DNA, the CDR3 is TGTGCCAGTAGTATACAGGGGGCCGGTCAGCCCCAGCATTTT.

This clonotype was found many times. Written as DNA, the CDR3 is TGTGCCAGCAGTCCTATCGACAGGGATGAGCAGTTCTTC. This codes for CASSPIDRDEQFF. V usage is TRBV6-5 and J usage is TRBJ2-1, with 7 bases matching TRBD1. J lost 8 bases, V lost 5 bases, and 6 bases had no gene match. The CDR3 has 13 amino acids. Germline CDR1 is MNHEY and CDR2 is SVGAGI.

This clonotype was picked up many times. This chain uses TRBV6-5 with TRBJ2-1; 8 nucleotides match TRBD1. Trimming removed 7 bases from V and 6 bases from J; junction bases left unmatched: 8. CDR1 and CDR2 from the germline V gene are MNHEY and SVGAGI. CDR3 length: 14 amino acids. CDR3 sequence (DNA): TGTGCCAGCACCACCGGGACAGGAGCCAATGAGCAGTTCTTC. Its translation: CASTTGTGANEQFF.

This clonotype was detected many times. The chain couples TRBV2 to TRBJ1-5; D remains ambiguous. Germline V gene sequence: CDR1 SNHLY, CDR2 FYNNEI. The CDR3 covers 17 residues. V lost 0 bases and J 0 bases, leaving 12 bases between the germline ends. The CDR3 DNA reads TGTGCCAGCAGTGAAGCGATACAGCTATATAGCAATCAGCCCCAGCATTTT. Translation: CASSEAIQLYSNQPQHF.

This clonotype occurred many times. J is TRBJ2-7 and V is TRBV11-2; 9 positions match TRBD1. V dropped 1 base and J dropped 3; count of bases not matched to a gene: 1. CDR1 SGHAT and CDR2 FQNNGV come from the germline V gene. This CDR3 comprises 14 residues. In nucleotides, the CDR3 is TGTGCCAGCAGCTTAGGGACAGGGGTCTACGAGCAGTACTTC. Translation gives CASSLGTGVYEQYF.